This is a list of T cell receptor beta chains from one sample in a study of identical twins. TCRdb reanalysed the 5' RACE reads using MiXCR and keeps one entry per CDR3 protein. Of 450,000 or so distinct CDR3 sequences listed, more than 13% are singletons. The sample also formed part of further work on yellow fever vaccine responses in identical twins.

What was sequenced was CD4+ T cells sorted from blood. These receptors were obtained from a young woman in good health. CDR3s include the opening cysteine and the closing phenylalanine or tryptophan. The D gene is left open where the match is weak. Size is omitted from some rows. Given values are once, few, many or a class for expanded clones.

TRBJ2-3,TRBV20-1,-,-,TGCAGTGCGTTCACACTGGCAGATACGCAGTATTTT,CSAFTLADTQYF
TRBJ2-7,TRBV18,-,-,TGTGCCAGCTCTCGCTCAGGGGAACTGGCCTACGAGCAGTACTTC,CASSRSGELAYEQYF
TRBJ2-4,TRBV9,TRBD2,few,TGTGCCAGCAGCGCACTAGCGGGGCTAGCCAAAAACATTCAGTACTTC,CASSALAGLAKNIQYF
TRBJ1-5,TRBV3-1,-,many,TGTGCCAGCAGCCAAGCAGGTCAGCCCCAGCATTTT,CASSQAGQPQHF
TRBJ1-2,TRBV28,-,few,TGTGCCAGCAGTCCGCCGCGGGGGAACTATGGCTACACCTTC,CASSPPRGNYGYTF
TRBJ2-1,TRBV11-2,TRBD2,-,TGTGCCAGCAGCTCAGGCGTACGGCTAGCGGTAGGCAATGAGCAGTTCTTC,CASSSGVRLAVGNEQFF
TRBJ2-7,TRBV15,-,few,TGTGCCACCAGCAGAGACCCCCTTACTAGTTACGAGCAGTACTTC,CATSRDPLTSYEQYF
TRBJ2-7,TRBV5-1,-,-,TGCGCCAGCAGCTTAGGGGAAGCAGGGTCCTACGAGCAGTACTTC,CASSLGEAGSYEQYF
TRBJ1-5,TRBV6-2/TRBV6-3,-,many,TGTGCCAGCAGTTATGGGGGAAATCAGCCCCAGCATTTT,CASSYGGNQPQHF
TRBJ1-1,TRBV7-9,-,-,TGTGCCAGCAGCTTAGCGGGATCGGGAAACACTGAAGCTTTCTTT,CASSLAGSGNTEAFF
TRBJ2-3,TRBV7-3,-,few,TGTGCCAGCAGCACAAGTGGACGGACCACAGATACGCAGTATTTT,CASSTSGRTTDTQYF
TRBJ2-1,TRBV20-1,TRBD2,-,TGCAGTGCTAGTATGACTAGCGGCTACAATGAGCAGTTCTTC,CSASMTSGYNEQFF
TRBJ2-7,TRBV6-2/TRBV6-3,-,few,TGTGCCAGCAGTTACCTGGTCCTAGCGAGAACCTACGAGCAGTACTTC,CASSYLVLARTYEQYF
TRBJ2-2,TRBV3-1,TRBD1,few,TGTGCCAGCAGCCAAGGATGGGGACAGTTCAACACCGGGGAGCTGTTTTTT,CASSQGWGQFNTGELFF
TRBJ2-5,TRBV5-1,TRBD2,-,TGCGCCAGCAGCTTGGAATTTAGCGGGGAAGAGACCCAGTACTTC,CASSLEFSGEETQYF
TRBJ2-1,TRBV2,-,-,TGTGCCAGCATATCGGACAGCCTTCAGAGCCAAGTCCAGTTCTTC,CASISDSLQSQVQFF